This T cell receptor (beta chain) was retrieved from a study of T cell clones after liver transplantation. Overall study: HCV positivity affected three of eight recipients; the rest lacked autoimmune or viral indications. General study results and limits: Donor-reactive sequences fell more than third party-reactive ones, suggesting partial deletion. Rather than being deleted, graft donor-reactive T cells may have moved into the graft.

To note about this clone: Its antigen is as yet unknown.

Here immunoSEQ multiplex PCR was the method, and the copy in TCRdb shows in-frame clones only, minus some. The sample records approximately 72,000 clones, about nine tenths being singletons. Germline CDR1 is MGHDK and CDR2 is SYGVNS. This CDR3 is 13 amino acids long. Deletions cut 6 bases from V and 8 bases from J, with 14 bases between. The sequencing used CD4+ T cells from blood, collected before liver transplant. The V call is TRBV25-1, the J call TRBJ2-1; D remains unclear. The receptor was isolated from a human donor who received a liver transplant. CDR3 loop: CASRLGNWDEQFF. The CDR3 DNA reads TGTGCCAGCAGGCTGGGCAATTGGGATGAGCAGTTCTTC.